The 25 T cell receptor beta chains presented below share a single source sample, sequenced in a study of control samples from healthy donors and cancer patients (dated by TCRdb to the early 2020s). The library was generated by the immunoSEQ multiplex PCR assay. TCRdb provides this immuneACCESS table in a form limited to in-frame rearrangements. Some clones are lacking; in checked studies, under half of them reflect an unresolved V gene, and why the rest are absent is not known. The sample table holds around 41,000 clones, of which around four fifths were seen once. The ten largest clones represent roughly a fifth of the sample. The specimen sequenced was PBMCs. The origin of the receptors is a woman aged 55-70 years with lung cancer.

The V gene is TRBV5-4, the J gene TRBJ1-1, with no clear D. This CDR3 region has 13 residues. The germline V gene encodes CDR1 SGHNT and CDR2 YYREEE (reference sequence). The V gene lost 4 bases and the J gene lost 4 bases, with 11 bases spanning the gap. CDR3: CASSQDVGTEAFF. The DNA of the CDR3 is TGTGCCAGCAGCCAAGATGTCGGCACTGAAGCTTTCTTT. Together with reference TRBV5-4 and TRBJ1-1, the CDR3 gives the full variable domain: ETGVTQSPTHLIKTRGQQVTLRCSSQSGHNTVSWYQQALGQGPQFIFQYYREEENGRGNFPPRFSGLQFPNYSSELNVNALELDDSALYLCASSQDVGTEAFFGQGTRLTVV.

This chain joins TRBV5-4 and TRBJ2-2, with a possible D match to TRBD1 (7 bases). The V end lost 4 bases, the J end lost 6 bases, and 19 bases lay between the germline ends. This CDR3 has 16 residues. Germline-derived CDR1 and CDR2 are SGHNT and YYREEE (reference sequence). This chain's CDR3 is CASSPAQGGVAGELFF. The CDR3 nucleotides read TGTGCCAGCAGCCCCGCGCAGGGGGGCGTGGCCGGGGAGCTGTTTTTT.

CDR3 in amino acids: CASSSGVRYEQYF. CDR3 in DNA: TGTGCCAGCAGCTCAGGAGTCCGCTACGAGCAGTACTTC. The gene calls are TRBV11-1 and TRBJ2-7; unclear D gene. V lost 4 bases and J 3 bases, leaving 10 bases between the germline ends. CDR1 and CDR2 from the germline V gene are SGHAT and FQDESV (reference sequence). The CDR3 loop spans 13 amino acids.

The chain couples TRBV30 to TRBJ2-2, with 11 bases lining up with TRBD2. This CDR3 is built from 14 residues. Trimming removed 8 bases from V and 6 bases from J; junction bases left unmatched: 8. In germline, CDR1 is GTSNPN, CDR2 SVGIG (reference sequence). The CDR3 bases are TGTGCCGGATCTAGCGGGAGGCCCCCCGGGGAGCTGTTTTTT. It specifies CAGSSGRPPGELFF.

This chain uses TRBV6-2 or TRBV6-3 with TRBJ1-3; perhaps TRBD1 as D (6 bases). The CDR3 spans 17 residues. CDR1 is MNHEY, CDR2 SVGEGT, per germline. The V and J ends lost 5 bases and 0 bases respectively, with 17 bases between them. In DNA form, the CDR3 reads TGTGCCAGCAGTCGGCCCCCACAGGGAAGCTCTGGAAACACCATATATTTT. This encodes CASSRPPQGSSGNTIYF.

The gene calls are TRBV9 and TRBJ1-3; D ambiguous. CDR3 length equals 17 residues. Looked up from germline, CDR1 is SGDLS and CDR2 is YYNGEE. V lost 3 bases, J lost 1 base, and 17 bases lay in between. CDR3 bases: TGTGCCAGCAGCGCCCAGGACCTTTTGGGGTCTGGAAACACCATATATTTT. It codes for CASSAQDLLGSGNTIYF.

The J gene is TRBJ2-5, the V gene TRBV7-9, with D possibly being TRBD1 or TRBD2 (5 bases each). Germline V gives CDR1 SEHNR, CDR2 FQNEAQ (reference sequence). The CDR3 is 14 residues long. Trimming cost V 5 bases and J 4 bases, with 14 bases left between them. The CDR3 DNA is TGTGCCAGCAGCGTCGGGGCGGTTGGAGAGACCCAGTACTTC. This sequence encodes CASSVGAVGETQYF.

This sequence joins TRBV5-1 and TRBJ1-1; no firm D call. This CDR3 comprises 15 residues. V shed 6 bases and J shed 3 bases, with 18 bases lying between them. Germline assignment: CDR1 SGHRS and CDR2 YFSETQ. The CDR3 DNA is TGCGCCAGCAAACCGGTGGGAGGAGGAGACACTGAAGCTTTCTTT. Its protein product is CASKPVGGGDTEAFF.

The chain has TRBV10-3 and TRBJ1-2; D is ambiguous. This CDR3 has 12 residues. Between the trimmed V and J ends, which lost 7 bases and 8 bases, there was a span of 14 bases. In germline, CDR1 is ENHRY, CDR2 SYGVKD. The CDR3 here is CAITSREVGYTF. The CDR3 DNA follows: TGTGCCATCACCTCAAGGGAGGTCGGCTACACCTTC.

V usage is TRBV11-3 and J usage is TRBJ2-7; D may be TRBD1 or TRBD2 (5 bases each). The CDR3 consists of 15 residues. Germline CDR1 SGHNT, CDR2 YENEEA. The V and J ends lost 4 bases and 5 bases respectively, with 18 bases between them. CDR3 residues: CASSSRDVSVNEQYF. The CDR3 nucleotides read TGTGCCAGCAGCTCCCGGGACGTGAGTGTGAACGAGCAGTACTTC.

The chain joins TRBV4-2 to TRBJ1-2; D gene ambiguous. Trimming removed 0 bases from V and 4 bases from J, with 12 bases in between. The CDR3 is 15 amino acids. Germline V lookup: CDR1 LGHNA, CDR2 YNFKEQ. For the CDR3, the DNA is TGTGCCAGCAGCCAAGATAAAACAGAGACCTATGGCTACACCTTC. It yields the protein CASSQDKTETYGYTF.

This sequence joins TRBV6-6 and TRBJ1-6; TRBD1 matches 8 bases. V lost 6 bases and J lost 4; bases outside the gene matches: 8. There are 16 residues in the CDR3. Germline assignment: CDR1 MNHNY and CDR2 SVGAGI (reference sequence). Here the CDR3 reads CASSTTGETYNSPLHF. Here the CDR3 DNA reads TGTGCCAGCAGCACGACAGGGGAGACGTATAATTCACCCCTCCACTTT.

V and J are TRBV3-1 (or the pseudogene TRBV3-2) and TRBJ2-3; no clear D. Trimming shortened V by 3 bases and J by 1 base, and 8 bases separated the two germline ends. In germline, CDR1 is LGHDT, CDR2 YNNKEL (reference sequence). This CDR3 contains 14 residues. The CDR3 bases are TGTGCCAGCAGCCAGGACGGACGCACAGATACGCAGTATTTT. It codes for CASSQDGRTDTQYF.

This clone was detected a few times. This chain links TRBV6-2 or TRBV6-3 with TRBJ2-5; 13 bases line up with TRBD2. V lost 4 bases and J lost 4; bases outside the gene matches: 15. The CDR3 runs to 19 residues. The V gene's germline CDR1 is MNHEY and CDR2 SVGEGT. CDR3 sequence (DNA): TGTGCCAGCAGTTCCCGTACTAGCGGGAGGGCCCTCAAGGGAGAGACCCAGTACTTC. This sequence encodes CASSSRTSGRALKGETQYF.

V usage is TRBV6-2 or TRBV6-3 and J usage is TRBJ1-3; D is possibly TRBD1 (5 bases). The CDR3 length is 17 residues. V lost 5 bases and J lost 4, with 21 bases in between. Per the germline V gene, CDR1 is MNHEY and CDR2 is SVGEGT. The CDR3 bases are TGTGCCAGCAGTCTCTTCGGGACCCAAGCGGGAGGAAACACCATATATTTT. Protein sequence: CASSLFGTQAGGNTIYF.

This clone has only one observation. The J gene is TRBJ2-6, the V gene TRBV19; TRBD1 aligns across 7 bases. Germline CDR1 is LNHDA and CDR2 is SQIVND (reference sequence). CDR3 length equals 17 residues. The V and J ends lost 5 bases and 0 bases, in that order; junction bases with no gene match: 7. CDR3 nucleotides: TGTGCCAGTAGTTTGAGGACAGGTTCCTCTGGGGCCAACGTCCTGACTTTC. Protein sequence: CASSLRTGSSGANVLTF.

V usage is TRBV27 and J usage is TRBJ2-3; D gene unclear. Trimming took off 2 bases at V and 4 bases at J, with 13 bases between the two ends. The CDR3 spans 15 residues. Germline V gives CDR1 MNHEY, CDR2 SMNVEV (reference sequence). The CDR3 DNA reads TGTGCCAGCAGTTTAACCTTCGGGTTCCCAGATACGCAGTATTTT. Its protein product is CASSLTFGFPDTQYF.

CDR3 bases: TGTGCCAGCAGCAGAGACAGGGCCTACGAGCAGTACTTC. Protein product: CASSRDRAYEQYF. The V gene is TRBV7-2, the J gene TRBJ2-7, with TRBD1 identical over 7 bases. CDR1 and CDR2 from the germline V gene are SGHTA and FQGNSA. Trimming at V came to 5 bases and at J to 2 bases, leaving 3 bases not matched to a gene. The CDR3 contains 13 residues.

The chain uses TRBV7-8 and TRBJ1-2; D call uncertain. The CDR3 totals 14 residues. Deletions cut 3 bases from V and 7 bases from J, with 15 bases between. Germline values: CDR1 SGHVS, CDR2 FQNEAQ. The CDR3 DNA sequence: TGTGCCAGCAGCTTTGCCCGTTCCTCCAGTGGCTACACCTTC. It codes for CASSFARSSSGYTF.

This chain uses TRBV11-2 with TRBJ1-5; D remains unclear. The CDR3 totals 13 residues. The V end was cut by 1 base, the J end by 6 bases, with 7 bases between. Germline V gives CDR1 SGHAT, CDR2 FQNNGV. Written as DNA, the CDR3 is TGTGCCAGCAGCTTAGTCGAGGGTCAGCCCCAGCATTTT. Translating it yields CASSLVEGQPQHF. Together with reference TRBV11-2 and TRBJ1-5, the CDR3 gives the full variable domain: EAGVAQSPRYKIIEKRQSVAFWCNPISGHATLYWYQQILGQGPKLLIQFQNNGVVDDSQLPKDRFSAERLKGVDSTLKIQPAKLEDSAVYLCASSLVEGQPQHFGDGTRLSIL.

The V call is TRBV25-1, the J call TRBJ1-2; D ambiguous. Per germline, CDR1 MGHDK and CDR2 SYGVNS. With 6 bases removed from V and 5 bases from J, the gap between germline ends came to 10 bases. The CDR3 has 12 amino acids. In DNA, the CDR3 is TGTGCCAGCAGGGAGGGCGTTTATGGCTACACCTTC. It translates to CASREGVYGYTF.

This clone was detected only once. The V and J genes are TRBV13 and TRBJ2-5; 11 positions match TRBD2. The ends lost 3 bases at V and 0 bases at J; junction bases unmatched: 6. The germline gives CDR1 PRHDT, CDR2 FYEKMQ (reference sequence). There are 17 residues in the CDR3. This chain's CDR3 is CASSFTSGGRYQETQYF. CDR3 in DNA: TGTGCCAGCAGCTTTACTAGCGGGGGCCGGTACCAAGAGACCCAGTACTTC.

V gene TRBV3-1 (or the pseudogene TRBV3-2) combines with J gene TRBJ2-7, with TRBD1 identical over 8 bases. CDR1 is LGHDT, CDR2 YNNKEL, per germline (reference sequence). The CDR3 loop spans 15 amino acids. Losses at the gene ends were 2 bases for V and 4 bases for J; bases not matched to a gene: 7. In DNA form, the CDR3 reads TGTGCCAGCAGCCAATTCGACAGGGGCGGGTACGAGCAGTACTTC. This translates into CASSQFDRGGYEQYF.

In its sample, this clone was seen once. The genes are TRBV7-9 and TRBJ1-2; D unclear. Per germline, CDR1 SEHNR and CDR2 FQNEAQ (reference sequence). CDR3 size: 13 residues. V was pared by 6 bases and J by 6 bases, with 14 bases between. CDR3 residues: CASSLTGDHGYTF. Written as DNA, the CDR3 is TGTGCCAGCAGTTTGACGGGAGACCATGGCTACACCTTC.

This chain joins TRBV10-3 and TRBJ2-7, with D hard to call. Per germline, CDR1 ENHRY and CDR2 SYGVKD. This CDR3 is built from 12 residues. The ends were cut back, 8 bases at V and 4 bases at J, with 12 bases in the middle. CDR3 amino acids: CAIAETKYEQYF. CDR3 in DNA: TGTGCCATCGCGGAGACCAAATACGAGCAGTACTTC.